This record looks at one TCR beta chain sequence and its context. What it binds is not known. As it was prepared, the TCRbeta library received unique molecular identifiers. TCRdb redid the calling of the PCR reads with MiXCR, one entry per CDR3 protein. The data contain under 250,000 distinct CDR3 sequences, 17% of them singletons. Looked up from germline, CDR1 is LGHNA and CDR2 is YNFKEQ. There are 16 residues in the CDR3. V was pared by 4 bases and J by 5 bases, with 9 bases of the junction left unmatched. This record comes from a study of T-cell reconstitution after alpha-beta-depleted transplantation in children. Study-level points and caveats: From surviving recipient T cells and thymic progenitors came the high day-60 TCRbeta diversity observed in some patients. By one year post-transplant, T-cell counts and diversity largely arose from T cells that were newly produced. About two months after transplant, alpha-beta T cells reportedly came from several hundred expanded graft clones.

The chain is built from TRBV4-2 and TRBJ1-5; 9 bases fit TRBD1. The TCR originated in a male patient under 10 years old who had a stem cell transplant for acute lymphoblastic leukemia, so the T cells may come from the graft donor. Sequencing used PBMCs, mostly from graft donor cells, obtained 360 days after TCRalphabeta/CD19-depleted stem cell transplant. For the CDR3, the DNA is TGTGCCAGCAGCCTAGGGGACAGGGAAGGGGATCAGCCCCAGCATTTT. Translated: CASSLGDREGDQPQHF.